What follows describes a single T cell receptor beta chain. This sample was included in a study of blood T cell repertoires in COVID-19. Study-level background: Nucleic acid was either cDNA or gDNA, and it came from T cells, B-cell-depleted T cells, or PBMCs.

Germline CDR1 reads SGHRS; CDR2 reads YFSETQ. The trim removed 2 bases at V and 0 bases at J, leaving 6 bases unmatched. CDR3 length: 17 amino acids. Authors' methods: Using reference gene primer amplification, nucleated cell counts were estimated. The assay was immunoSEQ multiplex PCR, and TCRdb's table has in-frame clones only and misses some. V and J calls and clone size are given by that table; D and trimming were obtained from the DNA. The table has around 55,000 clones, 75% to 90% seen once. Sequences were obtained from peripheral blood. This sequence was found in a man aged 55 to 70 with acute or convalescent COVID-19. This sequence joins TRBV5-1 and TRBJ2-3; 10 bases are a match to TRBD2. The CDR3 region is CASSLFLAGASTDTQYF. CDR3 in DNA: TGCGCCAGCAGCTTATTTCTAGCGGGGGCTAGCACAGATACGCAGTATTTT.